These T cell receptor beta chains were read from a single sample in a study of PD-1 blockade in mismatch repair-deficient tumors. Sequencing used immunoSEQ multiplex PCR; TCRdb keeps in-frame clones, though not all of them. In the table there are about 100,000 clones, approximately 80% of which are singletons. The material sequenced was peripheral blood, taken less than 37 weeks after starting pembrolizumab. These receptors all stem from an adult with mismatch repair-deficient cancer. Each CDR3 is given with its conserved first and last residue. Size is stated for part of the rows, as once, few or many counts, or as a class when the clone is expanded.

J gene: TRBJ2-7; clone size: few; V gene: TRBV11-3; CDR3 protein: CASSLGGPGDYEQYF
J gene: TRBJ1-5; clone size: NA; V gene: TRBV10-3; CDR3 protein: CAISDTGVVNQPQHF
J gene: TRBJ2-3; clone size: NA; V gene: TRBV19; CDR3 protein: CASSIVKAGTITDTQYF
J gene: TRBJ2-7; clone size: NA; V gene: TRBV11-3; CDR3 protein: CASSLIKSSYEQYF
J gene: TRBJ1-2; clone size: NA; V gene: TRBV5-8; CDR3 protein: CASSSGQGRNYGYTF
J gene: TRBJ2-3; clone size: once; V gene: TRBV5-4; CDR3 protein: CASSLGLAGGSDTQYF
J gene: TRBJ1-5; clone size: NA; V gene: TRBV27; CDR3 protein: CASSGGRGASNQPQHF
J gene: TRBJ2-7; clone size: NA; V gene: TRBV6-1; CDR3 protein: CASSEPRVHEQYF
J gene: TRBJ1-1; clone size: NA; V gene: TRBV5-1; CDR3 protein: CASSRAQGLNTEAFF
J gene: TRBJ2-3; clone size: NA; V gene: TRBV10-3; CDR3 protein: CAINTGRADTQYF
J gene: TRBJ2-7; clone size: NA; V gene: TRBV19; CDR3 protein: CASSISNGASYF
J gene: TRBJ2-3; clone size: NA; V gene: TRBV30; CDR3 protein: CALAGGRSTDTQYF
J gene: TRBJ2-5; clone size: NA; V gene: TRBV9; CDR3 protein: CASSVGFTSDLQETQYF
J gene: TRBJ2-3; clone size: NA; V gene: TRBV11-2; CDR3 protein: CASSPRGAVLTDTQYF
J gene: TRBJ1-1; clone size: NA; V gene: TRBV7-2; CDR3 protein: CASSRRSGKLTEAFF
J gene: TRBJ2-7; clone size: NA; V gene: TRBV2; CDR3 protein: CASSEEVSSYEQYF
J gene: TRBJ1-5; clone size: NA; V gene: TRBV19; CDR3 protein: CASIRKNQPQHF